A single sample is the source of the 22 T cell receptor beta chains below, sequenced in a study of spatial heterogeneity in lung cancer. TCRdb independently ran MiXCR on the 5' RACE reads; one entry per CDR3 protein. There are around 98,000 distinct CDR3 sequences in the sample; just under 20% occur only once, and 21% lies in the top ten. Time point defined: blood at routine non-recurrence follow-up after resection. The material sequenced was PBMCs, taken at follow-up. The receptors were sampled from a male donor with early-stage non-small cell lung cancer.

The sample holds many counts of this clonotype. The junction does not match germline at one end; this may be a read error. The chain joins TRBV5-6 to TRBJ2-3; D gene unclear. CDR3 size: 13 residues. Germline-derived CDR1 and CDR2 are SGHDT and YYEEEE. CDR3 nucleotide sequence: TGCGCCAGCAGCCTTGGGAGCACAGATACGCAGTATTTT. Protein: CASSLGSTDTQYF.

The sample holds a few counts of this clonotype. The chain combines TRBV10-2 with TRBJ2-3; 7 bases are shared with TRBD2. Germline CDR1 reads WSHSY; CDR2 reads SAAADI. This CDR3 spans 13 amino acids. J was trimmed by 1 base and V by 8 bases; bases with no gene match: 3. Written as DNA, the CDR3 is TGCGCCAGCCGGGGGGATGGCACAGATACGCAGTATTTT. It specifies CASRGDGTDTQYF.

The J gene is TRBJ1-4, the V gene TRBV7-2, with 10 bases lining up with TRBD1. There are 15 residues in the CDR3. Looked up from germline, CDR1 is SGHTA and CDR2 is FQGNSA. Trimming removed 5 bases from V and 8 bases from J; junction bases left unmatched: 8. The CDR3 sequence is CASSQDRGLREKLFF. CDR3 sequence (DNA): TGTGCCAGCAGCCAAGACAGGGGGCTGCGAGAAAAACTGTTTTTT.

This clonotype was seen a handful of times. The chain has TRBV12-3 or TRBV12-4 and TRBJ2-4; D gene uncertain. This CDR3 is 11 amino acids long. Trimming pared 8 bases from V and 8 bases from J, leaving 10 bases between. Here the CDR3 reads CASSLGYIQYF. The CDR3 region has the DNA TGTGCCAGCTCCTTAGGGTACATTCAGTACTTC.

The V and J genes are TRBV2 and TRBJ2-3, with D possibly matching TRBD1 (6 bases). Germline V gives CDR1 SNHLY, CDR2 FYNNEI. Trimming took 7 bases from V and 1 from J, leaving 15 bases between them. The CDR3 is made up of 15 amino acids. The CDR3 region has the DNA TGTGCCAGCACTCAAGACAGGTTGGGCACAGATACGCAGTATTTT. It specifies CASTQDRLGTDTQYF.

This clonotype was seen a few times. This chain joins TRBV4-1 and TRBJ2-7; possible D gene TRBD1, 5 bases. Looked up from germline, CDR1 is MGHRA and CDR2 is YSYEKL. This CDR3 is 14 amino acids long. The V and J ends lost 0 bases and 2 bases respectively, with 8 bases between them. The DNA for the CDR3 is TGCGCCAGCAGCCAAGATCCCAGGGCCTACGAGCAGTACTTC. Translated: CASSQDPRAYEQYF.

This clonotype was found a few times. The genes are TRBV30 and TRBJ2-1; D is possibly TRBD2 (6 bases). Germline V gene lookup returns CDR1 GTSNPN and CDR2 SVGIG (reference sequence). CDR3 length: 19 residues. Between the trimmed V and J ends, which lost 0 bases and 0 bases, there was a span of 21 bases. This CDR3 reads CAWSVLVGLPQGSYNEQFF. DNA for the CDR3: TGTGCCTGGAGTGTACTGGTAGGACTACCCCAGGGCTCCTACAATGAGCAGTTCTTC.

This clonotype was seen more than once but under ten times. The V and J genes are TRBV18 and TRBJ1-2, with no clear D. The CDR3 is 13 residues long. Trimming pared 1 base from V and 8 bases from J, leaving 11 bases between. Germline V gene data show CDR1 as KGHSH and CDR2 as LQKENI. The CDR3 DNA follows: TGTGCCAGCTCACCACAGGCGTCGGCGGGCTACACCTTC. It specifies CASSPQASAGYTF. The whole variable domain, remainder taken from reference TRBV18 and TRBJ1-2, is NAGVMQNPRHLVRRRGQEARLRCSPMKGHSHVYWYRQLPEEGLKFMVYLQKENIIDESGMPKERFSAEFPKEGPSILRIQQVVRGDSAAYFCASSPQASAGYTFGSGTRLTVV.

This clonotype has just a few counts. This chain joins TRBV9 and TRBJ1-2, with D unclear. The CDR3 has 12 residues. The V gene lost 0 bases and the J gene lost 9 bases, with 9 bases spanning the gap. The germline gives CDR1 SGDLS, CDR2 YYNGEE. The CDR3 DNA sequence: TGTGCCAGCAGCGTAGATTTCGGGAGCTACACCTTC. Protein: CASSVDFGSYTF.

In this sample, this clonotype turned up a few times. CDR3 nucleotides: TGTGCCAGCAGCCAAGATTTGGGATGGGACACTGAAGCTTTCTTT. Translating it yields CASSQDLGWDTEAFF. V is TRBV3-1 and J is TRBJ1-1; D call uncertain. Trimming removed 0 bases from V and 3 bases from J, with 11 bases in between. Germline V gene data show CDR1 as LGHDT and CDR2 as YNNKEL (reference sequence). This CDR3 has 15 residues. The full variable domain, with the rest looked up from reference TRBV3-1 and TRBJ1-1, is DTAVSQTPKYLVTQMGNDKSIKCEQNLGHDTMYWYKQDSKKFLKIMFSYNNKELIINETVPNRFSPKSPDKAHLNLHINSLELGDSAVYFCASSQDLGWDTEAFFGQGTRLTVV.

This clonotype was counted only a few times. The genes are TRBV5-1 and TRBJ1-1; TRBD1 might be the D (6 bases). In germline, CDR1 is SGHRS, CDR2 YFSETQ. The CDR3 consists of 16 residues. The germline V and J ends were trimmed by 5 bases and 0 bases, with 17 bases remaining between them. CDR3 loop: CASRAGTPLMNTEAFF. CDR3 sequence (DNA): TGCGCCAGCAGGGCCGGGACACCTTTAATGAACACTGAAGCTTTCTTT.

This chain connects TRBV12-3 or TRBV12-4 to TRBJ2-7; 7 nucleotides align to TRBD1. The trim removed 3 bases at V and 4 bases at J, leaving 3 bases unmatched. This CDR3 region has 13 residues. The chain's CDR3 is CASSFGQAYEQYV. CDR3 sequence (DNA): TGTGCCAGCAGTTTCGGACAGGCGTACGAGCAGTACGTC.

The chain has TRBV4-3 and TRBJ1-4, with 8 bases identical to TRBD1. V shed 3 bases, J shed 10 bases, and the junction held 4 bases outside the gene matches. CDR1 LGHNA and CDR2 YSLEER come from the germline V gene. CDR3 length: 13 amino acids. This CDR3 reads CASSQDRDGKLFF. CDR3 DNA sequence: TGCGCCAGCAGCCAGGACAGGGACGGAAAACTGTTTTTT.

By sample share, this clonotype is medium-sized (0.01 to 0.1%). V usage is TRBV5-1 and J usage is TRBJ2-7; a weak D match, TRBD1 (6 bases). Germline CDR1 reads SGHRS; CDR2 reads YFSETQ. Trimming removed 0 bases from V and 6 bases from J, with 10 bases in between. The CDR3 is 13 residues long. The CDR3 nucleotides are TGCGCCAGCAGCTTGGTTCAGGGGTTCGAGCAGTACTTC. It specifies CASSLVQGFEQYF.

This clonotype has a handful of counts. The genes are TRBV13 and TRBJ1-5; D unclear. V lost 3 bases and J lost 6, with 12 bases in between. Germline values: CDR1 PRHDT, CDR2 FYEKMQ (reference sequence). The length of the CDR3 is 14 residues. CDR3 sequence reads: CASSLGGPSQPQHF. The DNA of the CDR3 is TGTGCCAGCAGCTTGGGCGGCCCAAGTCAGCCCCAGCATTTT. The full variable domain, rest sourced from reference TRBV13 and TRBJ1-5, is AAGVIQSPRHLIKEKRETATLKCYPIPRHDTVYWYQQGPGQDPQFLISFYEKMQSDKGSIPDRFSAQQFSDYHSELNMSSLELGDSALYFCASSLGGPSQPQHFGDGTRLSIL.

This clonotype turned up a few times. This sequence joins TRBV5-1 and TRBJ2-1; D gene ambiguous. V shed 1 base and J shed 5 bases, with 7 bases lying between them. The CDR3 has 13 amino acids. In germline, CDR1 is SGHRS, CDR2 YFSETQ. This CDR3 reads CASSLQQNNEQFF. The CDR3, as DNA: TGCGCCAGCAGCTTGCAACAGAACAATGAGCAGTTCTTC.

This clonotype has ten or more counts. Lacking the conserved final phenylalanine or tryptophan, this CDR3 likely reflects a read error. It is unclear where the CDR3 begins or ends on the DNA, so no DNA is shown, and the CDR3 is as TCRdb lists it. This chain joins TRBV2 and TRBJ1-1; the table's D gene call, TRBD1, was not cross checked with the DNA. Germline lookup yields CDR1 SNHLY and CDR2 FYNNEI. The CDR3 spans 11 residues, counting both ends. CDR3 amino acids: CASSEIQGESI.

The rearrangement uses TRBV19 and TRBJ1-5, with D uncertain. With 4 bases removed from V and 7 bases from J, the gap between germline ends came to 17 bases. The CDR3 totals 15 residues. Germline V gene data show CDR1 as LNHDA and CDR2 as SQIVND (reference sequence). CDR3 in amino acids: CASSTYTEPGQPQHF. CDR3 nucleotides: TGTGCCAGTAGTACCTATACAGAGCCAGGCCAGCCCCAGCATTTT.

Only a few counts were recorded for this clonotype. The J gene is TRBJ2-3, the V gene TRBV11-2; maybe TRBD1 (6 bases). The V end lost 6 bases, the J end lost 5 bases, and 9 bases lay between the germline ends. This CDR3 has 12 residues. Germline V lookup: CDR1 SGHAT, CDR2 FQNNGV. The CDR3 nucleotides are TGTGCCAGCAGGCCACAGGGAGATACGCAGTATTTT. Protein sequence: CASRPQGDTQYF. The full variable domain, its missing parts supplied by reference TRBV11-2 and TRBJ2-3, is EAGVAQSPRYKIIEKRQSVAFWCNPISGHATLYWYQQILGQGPKLLIQFQNNGVVDDSQLPKDRFSAERLKGVDSTLKIQPAKLEDSAVYLCASRPQGDTQYFGPGTRLTVL.

This clonotype turned up a few times. The rearrangement links TRBV6-6 to TRBJ2-2; 7 bases are shared with TRBD1. CDR3 size: 14 residues. The V and J ends lost 5 bases and 3 bases, in that order; junction bases with no gene match: 3. CDR1 is MNHNY and CDR2 is SVGAGI in the germline V gene (reference sequence). CDR3 sequence: CASSRQGDTGELFF. CDR3 DNA: TGTGCCAGCAGTCGACAGGGAGACACCGGGGAGCTGTTTTTT.

This chain connects TRBV7-8 to TRBJ1-2, with D possibly being TRBD1 (5 bases). The CDR3 extends over 15 amino acids. Trimming cost V 2 bases and J 6 bases, with 16 bases left between them. Germline values: CDR1 SGHVS, CDR2 FQNEAQ. The CDR3 region is CASSLLPAGQNGYTF. CDR3 DNA sequence: TGTGCCAGCAGCTTACTTCCGGCAGGGCAAAATGGCTACACCTTC.

The count of this clonotype is one. The rearrangement uses TRBV12-3 or TRBV12-4 and TRBJ2-3; TRBD2 matches 9 bases. V was pared by 6 bases and J by 3 bases, with 7 bases of the junction left unmatched. The CDR3 has 15 residues. The CDR3 DNA is TGTGCCAGCAGATTACGGACTAGCGCAACAGATACGCAGTATTTT. Protein product: CASRLRTSATDTQYF.